The next 16 T cell receptor beta chains were all read from a single sample in a study of blood T cell repertoires in COVID-19. Some clones are missing from TCRdb's copy, which holds only in-frame ones; the method was immunoSEQ multiplex PCR. This sample carries about 180,000 clones, 80% to 90% of them seen once, and the ten largest clones take roughly 3.5%. The specimen sequenced was peripheral blood. The receptor set was obtained from a man in his sixties with acute or convalescent COVID-19.

The chain has TRBV9 and TRBJ2-1; 10 bases line up with TRBD2. Germline CDR1 is SGDLS and CDR2 is YYNGEE. The CDR3 is 15 residues long. The trim removed 0 bases at V and 8 bases at J, leaving 5 bases unmatched. The DNA of the CDR3 is TGTGCCAGCAGCGTAGTTAGCGGGGGGCCCTATGAGCAGTTCTTC. Translating gives CASSVVSGGPYEQFF.

The chain uses TRBV5-1 and TRBJ2-2, with 9 bases fitting TRBD2. CDR3 length equals 20 residues. Germline CDR1 reads SGHRS; CDR2 reads YFSETQ. The trim removed 1 base at V and 0 bases at J, leaving 13 bases unmatched. The CDR3 sequence is CASSLRGAGGRGTNTGELFF. The CDR3 DNA follows: TGCGCCAGCAGCTTGAGGGGAGCGGGGGGCCGAGGGACGAACACCGGGGAGCTGTTTTTT.

The chain joins TRBV5-4 to TRBJ2-5; TRBD2 might be the D (6 bases). V was cut by 2 bases and J by 5 bases, with 19 bases left in between. There are 16 residues in the CDR3. The germline gives CDR1 SGHNT, CDR2 YYREEE (reference sequence). CDR3 DNA sequence: TGTGCCAGCAGCTTTTCTCTTGGAGGGTTCGGGGAGACCCAGTACTTC. It translates to CASSFSLGGFGETQYF.

This clone was observed once. Written as DNA, the CDR3 is TGTGCCAGCTCGCCTCAGCCGGCAGGGGGCGCGGGGAATTCACCCCTCCACTTT. This codes for CASSPQPAGGAGNSPLHF. This chain links TRBV18 with TRBJ1-6; 8 positions match TRBD1. The CDR3 runs 18 residues. J was trimmed by 7 bases and V by 6 bases; bases with no gene match: 17. Germline CDR1 and CDR2: KGHSH and LQKENI.

The chain recombines TRBV7-9 with TRBJ2-1; 12 nucleotides agree with TRBD1. The germline gives CDR1 SEHNR, CDR2 FQNEAQ (reference sequence). Trimming removed 5 bases from V and 9 bases from J; junction bases left unmatched: 11. The CDR3 has 16 amino acids. The CDR3 DNA reads TGTGCCAGCAGCCAGGGGGCGGGACAGGGGGCGGTTGAGCAGTTCTTC. This sequence encodes CASSQGAGQGAVEQFF.

The rearrangement uses TRBV6-5 and TRBJ2-2, with D hard to call. Between the trimmed V and J ends, which lost 6 bases and 6 bases, there was a span of 17 bases. The CDR3 runs 15 residues. Germline V gene sequence: CDR1 MNHEY, CDR2 SVGAGI. Here the CDR3 DNA reads TGTGCCAGCAGGTCCCGCGCGTCAATACCCGGGGAGCTGTTTTTT. Protein: CASRSRASIPGELFF.

The chain employs TRBV27 and TRBJ2-5; TRBD2 might be the D (5 bases). The V gene lost 2 bases and the J gene lost 3 bases, with 7 bases spanning the gap. CDR1 MNHEY and CDR2 SMNVEV come from the germline V gene (reference sequence). This CDR3 is built from 13 residues. The CDR3 nucleotides are TGTGCCAGCAGTTTACGGGAAAAAGAGACCCAGTACTTC. This sequence encodes CASSLREKETQYF.

The chain employs TRBV28 and TRBJ2-1, with 7 bases matching TRBD2. Germline-derived CDR1 and CDR2 are MDHEN and SYDVKM. The CDR3 runs to 16 residues. V lost 5 bases to trimming and J lost 5 bases; unmatched junction nucleotides: 12. The CDR3 here is CASSPRLGLRNNEQFF. CDR3 bases: TGTGCCAGCAGTCCCCGGTTGGGACTAAGAAACAATGAGCAGTTCTTC.

The chain links TRBV5-6 to TRBJ2-5; 7 bases match TRBD1. Germline V gene data show CDR1 as SGHDT and CDR2 as YYEEEE. The CDR3 extends over 14 amino acids. Germline trimming cut 4 bases from V and 2 bases from J; bases unmatched to any gene: 5. CDR3 coding DNA: TGTGCCAGCAGCGAAGGGGGCTGGCAAGAGACCCAGTACTTC. Translation: CASSEGGWQETQYF.

This chain links TRBV6-2 or TRBV6-3 with TRBJ2-1; 7 nucleotides align to TRBD2. Germline V gives CDR1 MNHEY, CDR2 SVGEGT. The V and J ends lost 6 bases and 9 bases, in that order; junction bases with no gene match: 17. This CDR3 has 16 residues. The CDR3 DNA is TGTGCCAGCAGCAGAGCGGCTCAACCCGGGGGGTCTGAGCAGTTCTTC. Amino acid sequence: CASSRAAQPGGSEQFF.

The V and J genes are TRBV5-1 and TRBJ1-6, with 11 bases identical to TRBD1. V shed 0 bases, J shed 9 bases, and the junction held 5 bases outside the gene matches. The germline V gene encodes CDR1 SGHRS and CDR2 YFSETQ. This CDR3 has 16 residues. The CDR3 reads CASSLVVGTGGSPLHF. Written as DNA, the CDR3 is TGCGCCAGCAGCTTGGTGGTCGGGACAGGGGGTTCACCCCTCCACTTT.

The V and J genes are TRBV7-2 and TRBJ1-5; maybe TRBD1 (5 bases). The V gene's germline CDR1 is SGHTA and CDR2 FQGNSA. The V end was cut by 2 bases, the J end by 9 bases, with 17 bases between. CDR3 length: 15 amino acids. Written as DNA, the CDR3 is TGTGCCAGCAGCTTACTAAACACCGGGGGTCCGCCCCAGCATTTT. Amino acids: CASSLLNTGGPPQHF.

The chain recombines TRBV5-5 with TRBJ2-7; TRBD2 might be the D (5 bases). This CDR3 is 13 amino acids long. The V gene's germline CDR1 is SGHKS and CDR2 YYEKEE (reference sequence). Trimming left V 0 bases short and J 6 bases short, with 10 bases between. The CDR3 here is CASSLDRRAEQYF. The CDR3 bases are TGTGCCAGCAGCTTGGACCGGCGGGCCGAGCAGTACTTC.

The genes are TRBV11-2 and TRBJ2-7; D gene uncertain. In germline, CDR1 is SGHAT, CDR2 FQNNGV. There are 15 residues in the CDR3. V was clipped by 4 bases and J by 1 base, with 14 bases between them. The CDR3 DNA sequence: TGTGCCAGCAGCTCCTTTCTCCTACCGTCCTACGAGCAGTACTTC. Residues: CASSSFLLPSYEQYF.

This chain links TRBV7-3 with TRBJ2-7; maybe TRBD2 (5 bases). The V end lost 5 bases, the J end lost 5 bases, and 13 bases lay between the germline ends. This CDR3 comprises 13 residues. Germline CDR1 is SGHTA and CDR2 is FQGTGA. The CDR3 DNA is TGTGCCAGCAGCATGAGGGCGGCGCACGAGCAGTACTTC. Translation: CASSMRAAHEQYF.

This chain uses TRBV13 with TRBJ2-3, with TRBD2 matching over 7 bases. V was pared by 7 bases and J by 5 bases, with 12 bases of the junction left unmatched. Germline assignment: CDR1 PRHDT and CDR2 FYEKMQ (reference sequence). The CDR3 is 15 amino acids. The CDR3 loop reads CASTRGSGGGDTQYF. DNA for the CDR3: TGTGCCAGCACCCGCGGGAGTGGAGGAGGAGATACGCAGTATTTT.